These 32 T cell receptor beta chains originate from one sample sequenced in a study of siplizumab effects on memory and regulatory T cells. Only in-frame clones appear in the TCRdb table, and some are missing; sequencing was by immunoSEQ multiplex PCR. The repertoire holds about 120,000 clones, 92% seen once, with approximately 1.3% in the top ten. Sample: CD4+ T cells sorted from blood. These receptors were collected from a human donor in good health.

This rearrangement joins TRBV7-9 to TRBJ1-3; D is undetermined. From germline, CDR1 is SEHNR and CDR2 FQNEAQ (reference sequence). With 5 bases removed from V and 5 bases from J, the gap between germline ends came to 7 bases. The CDR3 covers 12 residues. CDR3 residues: CASSLGRNTIYF. The CDR3 nucleotides are TGTGCCAGCAGCCTAGGGCGAAACACCATATATTTT.

Here the CDR3 reads CASTSTQGASYEQYF. CDR3 nucleotides: TGTGCCAGTACCTCAACCCAGGGGGCATCCTACGAGCAGTACTTC. V and J are TRBV19 and TRBJ2-7; 8 bases map to TRBD1. V trimming: 7 bases; J trimming: 1 base; junction bases outside the gene matches: 9. Per the germline V gene, CDR1 is LNHDA and CDR2 is SQIVND (reference sequence). This CDR3 spans 15 amino acids.

The chain is built from TRBV5-4 and TRBJ2-7, with D possibly TRBD2 on 6 matching bases. Trimming stripped 3 bases from V and 4 bases from J, with 17 bases between. The CDR3 runs to 15 residues. Per germline, CDR1 SGHNT and CDR2 YYREEE (reference sequence). The CDR3 spells CASSSRTGGVYEQYF. CDR3 nucleotide sequence: TGTGCCAGCAGCTCCCGGACCGGGGGAGTGTACGAGCAGTACTTC.

This clone was counted a few times. The V gene is TRBV18, the J gene TRBJ2-2; 8 positions match TRBD1. Germline CDR1 KGHSH, CDR2 LQKENI. The CDR3 sequence is 15 residues long. V was clipped by 3 bases and J by 4 bases; unmatched bases: 4. CDR3 amino acids: CASSPVGQATGELFF. CDR3 nucleotide sequence: TGTGCCAGCTCACCCGTGGGACAGGCCACCGGGGAGCTGTTTTTT. Supplemented by reference TRBV18 and TRBJ2-2, the full variable domain reads NAGVMQNPRHLVRRRGQEARLRCSPMKGHSHVYWYRQLPEEGLKFMVYLQKENIIDESGMPKERFSAEFPKEGPSILRIQQVVRGDSAAYFCASSPVGQATGELFFGEGSRLTVL.

This clone appeared once. V gene TRBV11-1 combines with J gene TRBJ1-4; D not certain. The CDR3 runs to 13 residues. Germline CDR1 SGHAT, CDR2 FQDESV (reference sequence). Trimming left V 3 bases short and J 6 bases short, with 8 bases between. The CDR3 DNA follows: TGTGCCAGCAGCTTTGGGATCGATGAAAAACTGTTTTTT. It encodes CASSFGIDEKLFF.

Only one count was recorded for this clone. The rearrangement links TRBV6-5 to TRBJ2-1; TRBD2 agrees at 10 bases. V gave up 5 bases and J gave up 2 bases; unmatched junction bases: 3. Germline CDR1 and CDR2: MNHEY and SVGAGI. The CDR3 loop spans 15 amino acids. The CDR3 loop reads CASSKSGRAYNEQFF. As DNA, the CDR3 is TGTGCCAGCAGTAAAAGCGGGAGGGCCTACAATGAGCAGTTCTTC.

V gene TRBV5-1 combines with J gene TRBJ2-7; 9 bases are shared with TRBD1. Germline V gives CDR1 SGHRS, CDR2 YFSETQ. The CDR3 consists of 15 residues. V was pared by 1 base and J by 4 bases, with 6 bases of the junction left unmatched. The CDR3 sequence is CASSLTTGGGYEQYF. CDR3 coding DNA: TGCGCCAGCAGCTTGACGACAGGGGGTGGGTACGAGCAGTACTTC.

The V gene is TRBV9, the J gene TRBJ1-2, with D perhaps TRBD1 (5 bases). The CDR3 has 16 residues. V lost 0 bases and J lost 7, with 19 bases in between. Germline CDR1 and CDR2: SGDLS and YYNGEE. The CDR3 DNA follows: TGTGCCAGCAGCGTAGATCCTGGGAGGGGCGCATCTGGCTACACCTTC. This codes for CASSVDPGRGASGYTF.

This chain uses TRBV10-3 with TRBJ2-1; 11 bases are shared with TRBD2. The CDR3 loop spans 14 amino acids. Germline V gene data show CDR1 as ENHRY and CDR2 as SYGVKD. Trimming at V came to 4 bases and at J to 5 bases, leaving 1 base not matched to a gene. In DNA form, the CDR3 reads TGTGCCATCAGTGCTAGCGGGGGGCACAATGAGCAGTTCTTC. Translated: CAISASGGHNEQFF.

V is TRBV6-1 and J is TRBJ2-7; TRBD1 matches 7 bases. Germline V gene sequence: CDR1 MNHNS, CDR2 SASEGT. Trimming cost V 6 bases and J 3 bases; bases outside gene matches: 11. There are 15 residues in the CDR3. DNA for the CDR3: TGTGCCAGCAGCCCAAATCTGGGACAGAACTACGAGCAGTACTTC. This codes for CASSPNLGQNYEQYF.

To note about this clone: The identical CDR3 is also encoded by other nucleotide sequences in the sample. The rearrangement uses TRBV6-1 and TRBJ2-7; D is undetermined. The V gene's germline CDR1 is MNHNS and CDR2 SASEGT. Trimming cost V 3 bases and J 3 bases, with 3 bases left between them. CDR3 length equals 11 residues. This CDR3 reads CASSEGYEQYF. In DNA, the CDR3 is TGTGCCAGCAGTGAGGGCTACGAGCAGTACTTC.

This chain connects TRBV10-3 to TRBJ2-3; D is ambiguous. The V gene's germline CDR1 is ENHRY and CDR2 SYGVKD. V was trimmed by 4 bases and J by 6 bases, leaving 5 bases between them. This CDR3 contains 11 residues. CDR3 loop: CAISVADTQYF. CDR3 bases: TGTGCCATCAGTGTGGCTGATACGCAGTATTTT.

CDR3 DNA: TGTGCCAGCAGCTTGGAGGGGGCGGCACTCGACGAGCAGTACTTC. This translates into CASSLEGAALDEQYF. The chain is built from TRBV5-4 and TRBJ2-7, with TRBD1 matching over 7 bases. The CDR3 loop spans 15 amino acids. CDR1 is SGHNT, CDR2 YYREEE, per germline (reference sequence). The ends lost 0 bases at V and 5 bases at J; junction bases unmatched: 8.

V and J are TRBV11-2 and TRBJ2-6; 8 bases align to TRBD1. The germline V gene has CDR1 SGHAT and CDR2 FQNNGV. The CDR3 has 17 residues. With V trimmed by 5 bases and J by 3 bases, 9 bases remained unmatched. The CDR3 protein is CASSKPGTGGGANVLTF. CDR3 DNA sequence: TGTGCCAGCAGCAAGCCCGGGACAGGTGGTGGGGCCAACGTCCTGACTTTC.

This chain links TRBV7-3 with TRBJ1-5, with D perhaps TRBD1 (5 bases). CDR3 length: 14 amino acids. Trimming removed 8 bases from V and 2 bases from J, with 13 bases in between. CDR1 and CDR2 (germline): SGHTA, FQGTGA. As DNA, the CDR3 is TGTGCCAGCGCAGGGCCCGGGGGCAATCAGCCCCAGCATTTT. It encodes CASAGPGGNQPQHF. The whole variable domain, filled in from reference TRBV7-3 and TRBJ1-5, reads GAGVSQTPSNKVTEKGKYVELRCDPISGHTALYWYRQSLGQGPEFLIYFQGTGAADDSGLPNDRFFAVRPEGSVSTLKIQRTERGDSAVYLCASAGPGGNQPQHFGDGTRLSIL.

The V call is TRBV6-6, the J call TRBJ1-3; no clear D. Trimming pared 4 bases from V and 1 base from J, leaving 2 bases between. The CDR3 is 12 residues long. Germline-derived CDR1 and CDR2 are MNHNY and SVGAGI (reference sequence). The CDR3 DNA sequence: TGTGCCAGCAGTTTGTCTGGAAACACCATATATTTT. It codes for CASSLSGNTIYF.

The chain is built from TRBV2 and TRBJ2-7; D is unclear. The V end lost 3 bases, the J end lost 13 bases, and 13 bases lay between the germline ends. Germline loops: CDR1 SNHLY, CDR2 FYNNEI. The CDR3 runs 11 residues. The DNA of the CDR3 is TGTGCCAGCAGTGAGCAGCATTATCCCTACTTC. Amino acids: CASSEQHYPYF.

The genes are TRBV5-1 and TRBJ1-2, with D tentatively TRBD1 (5 bases). Germline V gives CDR1 SGHRS, CDR2 YFSETQ. Trimming shortened V by 0 bases and J by 3 bases, and 6 bases separated the two germline ends. This CDR3 comprises 13 residues. As DNA, the CDR3 is TGCGCCAGCAGCTTGGGCAGGGACTATGGCTACACCTTC. As protein: CASSLGRDYGYTF.

This chain joins TRBV27 and TRBJ2-2; D is perhaps TRBD1 or TRBD2 (5 bases each). Germline CDR1 reads MNHEY; CDR2 reads SMNVEV (reference sequence). This CDR3 spans 16 amino acids. V shed 5 bases and J shed 2 bases, with 15 bases lying between them. For the CDR3, the DNA is TGTGCCAGCAGTCCAATAGGGACGCTTAACACCGGGGAGCTGTTTTTT. It yields the protein CASSPIGTLNTGELFF.

This chain uses TRBV5-4 with TRBJ2-2; TRBD2 might be the D (5 bases). Trimming shortened V by 9 bases and J by 6 bases, and 15 bases separated the two germline ends. Per germline, CDR1 SGHNT and CDR2 YYREEE (reference sequence). The CDR3 has 13 amino acids. DNA of the CDR3: TGTGCCATCGAATCGGGATTTTCCGGGGAGCTGTTTTTT. This gives the protein CAIESGFSGELFF.

The chain carries TRBV21-1 and TRBJ2-3; TRBD2, the table's D call, lacks a check against the DNA. TRBV21-1 is a pseudogene segment. This CDR3 is built from 12 residues. Here the CDR3 DNA reads TGTGCCAGCAGCAAAAAGCGGGGGAGGCAGTATTTT. Its protein product is CASSKKRGRQYF.

The chain recombines TRBV2 with TRBJ2-5; the match to TRBD1 covers 9 bases. With V trimmed by 6 bases and J by 6 bases, 8 bases remained unmatched. CDR3 size: 14 residues. Germline V lookup: CDR1 SNHLY, CDR2 FYNNEI. The CDR3 nucleotides read TGTGCCAGCAGCTCCCCGGGACAGGGAAAGACCCAGTACTTC. Residues: CASSSPGQGKTQYF.

This clone occurred once. The V call is TRBV6-5, the J call TRBJ1-1; D is unresolved. In germline, CDR1 is MNHEY, CDR2 SVGAGI. The length of the CDR3 is 11 residues. Trimming shortened V by 8 bases and J by 6 bases, and 10 bases separated the two germline ends. This CDR3 reads CASGNSAEAFF. CDR3 coding DNA: TGTGCCAGCGGGAATTCCGCTGAAGCTTTCTTT.

The chain combines TRBV6-9 with TRBJ1-1; D not resolved. This CDR3 region has 14 residues. V was trimmed by 2 bases and J by 1 base, leaving 8 bases between them. The germline V gene encodes CDR1 MNHGY and CDR2 SVAAGI. CDR3 in amino acids: CASSYLPRNTEAFF. DNA for the CDR3: TGTGCCAGCAGTTATCTCCCCCGGAACACTGAAGCTTTCTTT.

The chain has TRBV9 and TRBJ2-5; D is ambiguous. V lost 7 bases, J lost 1 base, and 8 bases lay in between. Germline assignment: CDR1 SGDLS and CDR2 YYNGEE. The CDR3 extends over 12 amino acids. The CDR3 protein is CASSRAQETQYF. The CDR3 nucleotides read TGTGCCAGCTCCCGGGCCCAAGAGACCCAGTACTTC.

This chain uses TRBV6-5 with TRBJ2-7; 8 bases map to TRBD2. V lost 0 bases, J lost 1 base, and 2 bases stayed unmatched. This CDR3 has 15 residues. Germline assignment: CDR1 MNHEY and CDR2 SVGAGI. The CDR3 region is CASSYSGLESYEQYF. Here the CDR3 DNA reads TGTGCCAGCAGTTACTCGGGACTAGAATCCTACGAGCAGTACTTC.

The CDR3 reads CASSSPGGGGTEAFF. CDR3 nucleotides: TGCGCCAGCAGCTCCCCCGGCGGGGGGGGCACTGAAGCTTTCTTT. The V call is TRBV5-1, the J call TRBJ1-1, with D tentatively TRBD1 (5 bases). Germline loops: CDR1 SGHRS, CDR2 YFSETQ. The CDR3 extends over 15 amino acids. Trimming took 3 bases from V and 4 from J, leaving 16 bases between them. The full variable domain, with the rest looked up from reference TRBV5-1 and TRBJ1-1, is KAGVTQTPRYLIKTRGQQVTLSCSPISGHRSVSWYQQTPGQGLQFLFEYFSETQRNKGNFPGRFSGRQFSNSRSEMNVSTLELGDSALYLCASSSPGGGGTEAFFGQGTRLTVV.

CDR3: CASSFTGYGQPQHF. The CDR3 DNA follows: TGTGCCAGCAGTTTCACGGGGTACGGTCAGCCCCAGCATTTT. V is TRBV27 and J is TRBJ1-5, with D unclear. Germline CDR1 and CDR2: MNHEY and SMNVEV (reference sequence). V was trimmed by 3 bases and J by 6 bases, leaving 12 bases between them. The CDR3 is 14 residues long.

CDR3: CASSLGSGGAEETQYF. As DNA, the CDR3 is TGCGCCAGCAGCTTGGGGAGCGGGGGGGCCGAAGAGACCCAGTACTTC. The J gene is TRBJ2-5, the V gene TRBV5-1; 10 bases are a match to TRBD2. The CDR3 has 16 amino acids. Trimming removed 0 bases from V and 3 bases from J; junction bases left unmatched: 5. Germline V CDR1 and CDR2: SGHRS, YFSETQ.

This rearrangement joins TRBV7-9 to TRBJ2-7; 7 positions match TRBD2. CDR1 and CDR2 from the germline V gene are SEHNR and FQNEAQ (reference sequence). The CDR3 length is 15 residues. V lost 4 bases and J lost 2; bases outside the gene matches: 8. The CDR3: CASSSHGTTAYEQYF. The CDR3 bases are TGTGCCAGCAGCTCCCACGGGACTACCGCCTACGAGCAGTACTTC.

With respect to this clone: One junction end disagrees with the germline gene, perhaps due to a read error. The J gene is TRBJ2-4, the V gene TRBV7-9; perhaps TRBD2 as D (6 bases). The CDR3 spans 12 residues. The V gene's germline CDR1 is SEHNR and CDR2 FQNEAQ (reference sequence). The CDR3, as DNA: TGTGCCAGCAGCTACCTCCTCGGGAGCCTGGCCTTC. It translates to CASSYLLGSLAF.

The V gene is TRBV19, the J gene TRBJ2-7; no firm D call. The CDR3 is 13 residues long. Germline CDR1 LNHDA, CDR2 SQIVND (reference sequence). Trimming took 4 bases from V and 4 from J, leaving 11 bases between them. The CDR3 reads CASSSTDGYEQYF. As DNA, the CDR3 is TGTGCCAGTAGTAGCACAGATGGGTACGAGCAGTACTTC. The variable domain in full, completed from reference TRBV19 and TRBJ2-7, reads DGGITQSPKYLFRKEGQNVTLSCEQNLNHDAMYWYRQDPGQGLRLIYYSQIVNDFQKGDIAEGYSVSREKKESFPLTVTSAQKNPTAFYLCASSSTDGYEQYFGPGTRLTVT.